The 2 T cell receptor beta chains in this list originate from one sample, sequenced in a study of shared clonotypes between healthy human individuals. Produced via immunoSEQ multiplex PCR; TCRdb's table is partial and in-frame only. The sample contains 600,000 to 750,000 clones, about two thirds of which appear only once. The sequenced sample consisted of memory CD4+ T cells sorted from blood. Described subset: CD45RA-negative fraction. These receptors originate from a woman aged 25 to 39 in good health.

The V gene is TRBV27, the J gene TRBJ2-5, with 8 nucleotides matching TRBD1. The CDR3 totals 16 residues. V lost 3 bases, J lost 5 bases, and 11 bases stayed unmatched. Germline V gene lookup returns CDR1 MNHEY and CDR2 SMNVEV (reference sequence). Written as DNA, the CDR3 is TGTGCCAGCAGTTTCTCAGGACAGGGTGGGTGGGAGACCCAGTACTTC. The encoded protein is CASSFSGQGGWETQYF.

The chain recombines TRBV5-6 with TRBJ1-1; a possible D gene is TRBD1 (5 bases). The CDR3 consists of 11 residues. Germline loops: CDR1 SGHDT, CDR2 YYEEEE. V dropped 4 bases and J dropped 11 bases, with 12 bases sitting between them. This chain's CDR3 is CASSIGTGAFF. Written as DNA, the CDR3 is TGTGCCAGCAGCATCGGGACTGGGGCTTTCTTT.